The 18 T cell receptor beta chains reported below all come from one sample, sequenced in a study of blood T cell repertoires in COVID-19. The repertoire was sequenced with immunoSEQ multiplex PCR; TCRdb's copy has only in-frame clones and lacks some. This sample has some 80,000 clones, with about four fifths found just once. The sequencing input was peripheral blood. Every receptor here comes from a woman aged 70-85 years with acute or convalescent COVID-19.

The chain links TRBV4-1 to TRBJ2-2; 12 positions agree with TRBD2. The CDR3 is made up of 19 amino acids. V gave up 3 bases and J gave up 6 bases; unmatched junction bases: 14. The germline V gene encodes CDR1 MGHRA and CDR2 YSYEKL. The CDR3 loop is CASSQVQSWLAGGPGELFF. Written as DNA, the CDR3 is TGCGCCAGCAGCCAGGTGCAGAGTTGGCTAGCGGGAGGGCCCGGGGAGCTGTTTTTT.

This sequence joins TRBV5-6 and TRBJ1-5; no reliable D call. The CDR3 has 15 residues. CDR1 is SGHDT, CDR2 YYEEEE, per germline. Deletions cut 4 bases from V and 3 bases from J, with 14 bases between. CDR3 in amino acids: CASSRLEALNQPQHF. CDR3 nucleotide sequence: TGTGCCAGCAGCCGCCTTGAGGCCCTCAATCAGCCCCAGCATTTT.

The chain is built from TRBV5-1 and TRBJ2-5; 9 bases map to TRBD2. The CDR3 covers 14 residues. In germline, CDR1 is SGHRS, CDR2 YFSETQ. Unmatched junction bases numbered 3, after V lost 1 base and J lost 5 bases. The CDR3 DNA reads TGCGCCAGCAGCTTGTGGGCGGGAGGGGAGACCCAGTACTTC. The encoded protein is CASSLWAGGETQYF. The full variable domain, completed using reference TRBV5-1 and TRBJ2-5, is KAGVTQTPRYLIKTRGQQVTLSCSPISGHRSVSWYQQTPGQGLQFLFEYFSETQRNKGNFPGRFSGRQFSNSRSEMNVSTLELGDSALYLCASSLWAGGETQYFGPGTRLLVL.

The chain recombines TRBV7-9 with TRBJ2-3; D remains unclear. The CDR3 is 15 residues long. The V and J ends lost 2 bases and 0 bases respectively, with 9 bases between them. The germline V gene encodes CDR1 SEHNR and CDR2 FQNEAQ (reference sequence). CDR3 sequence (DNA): TGTGCCAGCAGCTTATTTACTTCTAGCACAGATACGCAGTATTTT. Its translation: CASSLFTSSTDTQYF.

CDR3 amino acids: CASRLAGVLETQYF. Here the CDR3 DNA reads TGTGCCAGTAGACTAGCGGGAGTGCTTGAGACCCAGTACTTC. The gene calls are TRBV28 and TRBJ2-5; 12 nucleotides agree with TRBD2. The V segment lost 9 bases and the J segment 5 bases; nucleotides outside the gene matches: 7. Germline loops: CDR1 MDHEN, CDR2 SYDVKM. The length of the CDR3 is 14 residues.

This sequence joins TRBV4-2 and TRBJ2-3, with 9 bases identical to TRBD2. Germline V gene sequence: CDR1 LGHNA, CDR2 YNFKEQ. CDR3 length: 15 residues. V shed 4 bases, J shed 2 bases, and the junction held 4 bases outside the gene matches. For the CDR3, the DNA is TGTGCCAGCAGCCCGACTAGCGGAAACACAGATACGCAGTATTTT. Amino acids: CASSPTSGNTDTQYF.

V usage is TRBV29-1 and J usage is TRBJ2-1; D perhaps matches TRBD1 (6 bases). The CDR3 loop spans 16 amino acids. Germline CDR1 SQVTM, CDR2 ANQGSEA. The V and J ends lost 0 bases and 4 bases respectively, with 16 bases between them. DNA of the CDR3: TGCAGCGTTGAAGATGCTAGTGCGGACAGTTACAATGAGCAGTTCTTC. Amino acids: CSVEDASADSYNEQFF.

The CDR3 reads CASSESLAGSSNEQFF. CDR3 DNA: TGTGCCAGCAGTGAATCTTTGGCGGGCTCGTCGAATGAGCAGTTCTTC. The chain links TRBV6-1 to TRBJ2-1; possible D gene TRBD2, 5 bases. Per germline, CDR1 MNHNS and CDR2 SASEGT. The length of the CDR3 is 16 residues. V was clipped by 2 bases and J by 7 bases, with 18 bases between them.

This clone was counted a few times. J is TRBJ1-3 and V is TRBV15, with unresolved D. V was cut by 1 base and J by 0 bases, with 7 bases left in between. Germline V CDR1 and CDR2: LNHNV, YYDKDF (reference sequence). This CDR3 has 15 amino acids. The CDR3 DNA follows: TGTGCCACCAGCAGAGCTGGAGACTCTGGAAACACCATATATTTT. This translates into CATSRAGDSGNTIYF.

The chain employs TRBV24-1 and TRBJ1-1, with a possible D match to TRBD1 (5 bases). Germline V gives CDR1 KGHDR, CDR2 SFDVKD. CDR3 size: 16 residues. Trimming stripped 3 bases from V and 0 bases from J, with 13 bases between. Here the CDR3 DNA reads TGTGCCACCAGTGATCTATTCCAGGGTATGAACACTGAAGCTTTCTTT. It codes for CATSDLFQGMNTEAFF.

The CDR3 region has the DNA TGTGCCAGCAGCCTCTCACAGGGCCATCAGCCCCAGCATTTT. It is translated as CASSLSQGHQPQHF. V usage is TRBV3-1 (or the pseudogene TRBV3-2) and J usage is TRBJ1-5, with a tentative D call TRBD1 (6 bases). Germline V gene data show CDR1 as LGHDT and CDR2 as YNNKEL (reference sequence). This CDR3 comprises 14 residues. V lost 4 bases and J lost 5, with 12 bases in between.

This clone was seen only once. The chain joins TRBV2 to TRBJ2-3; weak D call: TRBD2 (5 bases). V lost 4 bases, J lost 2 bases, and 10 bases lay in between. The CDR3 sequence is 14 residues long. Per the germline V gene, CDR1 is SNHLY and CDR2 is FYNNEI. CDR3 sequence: CASSVEGDTDTQYF. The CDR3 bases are TGTGCCAGCAGTGTCGAGGGCGACACAGATACGCAGTATTTT.

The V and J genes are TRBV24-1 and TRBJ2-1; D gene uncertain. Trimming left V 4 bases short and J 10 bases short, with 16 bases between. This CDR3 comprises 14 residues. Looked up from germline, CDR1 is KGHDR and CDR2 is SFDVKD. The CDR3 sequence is CATSEASSSHEQFF. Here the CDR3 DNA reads TGTGCCACCAGTGAAGCTAGTTCGTCGCACGAGCAGTTCTTC.

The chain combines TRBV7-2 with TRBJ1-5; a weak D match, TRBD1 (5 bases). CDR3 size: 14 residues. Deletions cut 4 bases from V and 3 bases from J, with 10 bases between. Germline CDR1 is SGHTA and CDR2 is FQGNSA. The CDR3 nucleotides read TGTGCCAGCAGCTACGCAGGGATCAATCAGCCCCAGCATTTT. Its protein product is CASSYAGINQPQHF.

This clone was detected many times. CDR3: CASSLGAAGDLYEQYF. In DNA form, the CDR3 reads TGTGCCAGCAGCTTAGGCGCGGCAGGGGATCTCTACGAGCAGTACTTC. J is TRBJ2-7 and V is TRBV7-9, with D possibly matching TRBD1 (6 bases). Germline V CDR1 and CDR2: SEHNR, FQNEAQ (reference sequence). The CDR3 loop spans 16 amino acids. V was clipped by 1 base and J by 3 bases, with 16 bases between them.

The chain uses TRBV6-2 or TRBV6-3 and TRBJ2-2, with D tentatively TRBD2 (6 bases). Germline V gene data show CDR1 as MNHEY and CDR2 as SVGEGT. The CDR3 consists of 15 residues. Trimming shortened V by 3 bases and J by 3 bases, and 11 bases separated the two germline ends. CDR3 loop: CASSYQLADTGELFF. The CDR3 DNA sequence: TGTGCCAGCAGTTATCAACTAGCAGACACCGGGGAGCTGTTTTTT.

This chain's CDR3 is CASSPPNGGAGQPQHF. The CDR3 DNA sequence: TGTGCCAGCTCACCACCCAACGGGGGGGCAGGTCAGCCCCAGCATTTT. The V call is TRBV18, the J call TRBJ1-5; TRBD1 is a possible D gene (6 bases). This CDR3 contains 16 residues. Germline CDR1 reads KGHSH; CDR2 reads LQKENI. Trimming shortened V by 0 bases and J by 6 bases, and 15 bases separated the two germline ends.

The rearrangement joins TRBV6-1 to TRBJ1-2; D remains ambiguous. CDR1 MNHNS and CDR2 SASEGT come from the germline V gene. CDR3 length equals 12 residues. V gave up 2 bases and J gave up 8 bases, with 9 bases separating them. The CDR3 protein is CASSEFPRGYTF. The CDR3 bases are TGTGCCAGCAGTGAATTCCCCAGGGGCTACACCTTC.